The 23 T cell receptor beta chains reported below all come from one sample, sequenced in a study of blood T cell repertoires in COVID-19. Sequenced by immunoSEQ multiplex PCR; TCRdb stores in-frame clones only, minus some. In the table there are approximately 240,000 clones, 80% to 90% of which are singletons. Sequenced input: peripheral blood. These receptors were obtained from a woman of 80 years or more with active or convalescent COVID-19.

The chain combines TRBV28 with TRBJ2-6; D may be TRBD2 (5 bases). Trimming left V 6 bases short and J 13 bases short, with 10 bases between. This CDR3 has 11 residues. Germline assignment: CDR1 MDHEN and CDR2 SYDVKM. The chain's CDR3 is CASSLTGVLTF. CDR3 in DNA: TGTGCCAGCAGCCTCACGGGGGTCCTGACTTTC.

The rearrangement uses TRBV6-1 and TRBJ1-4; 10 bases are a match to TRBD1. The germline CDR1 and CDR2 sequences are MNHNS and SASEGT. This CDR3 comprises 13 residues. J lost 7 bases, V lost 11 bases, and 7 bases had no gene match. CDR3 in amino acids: CAGRDRGTEKLFF. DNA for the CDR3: TGTGCCGGGAGGGACAGGGGAACTGAAAAACTGTTTTTT.

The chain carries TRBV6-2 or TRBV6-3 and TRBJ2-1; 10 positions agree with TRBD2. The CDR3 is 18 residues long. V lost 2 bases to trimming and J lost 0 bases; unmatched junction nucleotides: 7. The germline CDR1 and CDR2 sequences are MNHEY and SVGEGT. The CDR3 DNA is TGTGCCAGCAGTTACGTTAGCGGGAGGAAGGGCTCCTACAATGAGCAGTTCTTC. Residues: CASSYVSGRKGSYNEQFF.

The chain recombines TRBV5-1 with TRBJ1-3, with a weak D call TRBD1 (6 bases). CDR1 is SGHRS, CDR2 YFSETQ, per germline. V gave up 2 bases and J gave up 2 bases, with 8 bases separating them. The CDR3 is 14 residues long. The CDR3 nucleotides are TGCGCCAGCAGCTTCGGACAGACTGGAAACACCATATATTTT. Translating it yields CASSFGQTGNTIYF.

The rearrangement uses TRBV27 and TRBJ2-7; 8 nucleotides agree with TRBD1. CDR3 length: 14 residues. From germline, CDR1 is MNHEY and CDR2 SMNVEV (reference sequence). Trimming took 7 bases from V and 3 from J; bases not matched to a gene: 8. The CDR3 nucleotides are TGTGCCAGCAATCCCGGGACAGGACTCTACGAGCAGTACTTC. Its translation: CASNPGTGLYEQYF.

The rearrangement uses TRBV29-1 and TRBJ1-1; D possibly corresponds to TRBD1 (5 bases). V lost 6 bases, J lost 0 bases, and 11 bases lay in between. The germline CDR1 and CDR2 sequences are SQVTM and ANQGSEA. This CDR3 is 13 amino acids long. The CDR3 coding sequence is TGCAGCGTCGGGGGGGAGATGAACACTGAAGCTTTCTTT. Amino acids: CSVGGEMNTEAFF.

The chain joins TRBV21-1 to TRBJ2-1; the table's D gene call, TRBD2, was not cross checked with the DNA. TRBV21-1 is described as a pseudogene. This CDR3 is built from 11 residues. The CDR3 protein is CASWAGFYSLF. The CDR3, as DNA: TGTGCCAGCTGGGCGGGGTTCTATTCTCTCTTC.

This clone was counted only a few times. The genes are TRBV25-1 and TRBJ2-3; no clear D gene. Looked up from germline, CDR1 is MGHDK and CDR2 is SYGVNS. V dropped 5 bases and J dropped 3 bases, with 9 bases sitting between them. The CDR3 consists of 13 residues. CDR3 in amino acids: CASSPVLTDTQYF. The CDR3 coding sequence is TGTGCCAGCAGTCCAGTTTTAACAGATACGCAGTATTTT.

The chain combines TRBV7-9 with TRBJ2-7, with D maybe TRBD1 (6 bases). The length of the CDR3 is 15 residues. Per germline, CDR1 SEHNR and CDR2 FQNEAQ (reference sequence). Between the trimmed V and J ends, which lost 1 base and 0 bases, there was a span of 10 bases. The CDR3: CASSLVGDTSYEQYF. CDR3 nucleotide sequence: TGTGCCAGCAGCTTAGTCGGGGACACCTCCTACGAGCAGTACTTC.

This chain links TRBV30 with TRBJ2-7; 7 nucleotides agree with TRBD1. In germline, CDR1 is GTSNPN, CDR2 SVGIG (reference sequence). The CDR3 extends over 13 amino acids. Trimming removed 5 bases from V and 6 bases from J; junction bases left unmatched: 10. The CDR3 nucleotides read TGTGCCTGGCGGAACAGGGGCCGTAGCGAGCAGTACTTC. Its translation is CAWRNRGRSEQYF.

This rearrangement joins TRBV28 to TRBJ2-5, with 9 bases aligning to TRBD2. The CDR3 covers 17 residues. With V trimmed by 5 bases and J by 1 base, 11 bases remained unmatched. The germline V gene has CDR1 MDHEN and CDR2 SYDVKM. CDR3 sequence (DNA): TGTGCCAGCAGTAGAAGTCGAAGCGGGGGGCTCCAAGAGACCCAGTACTTC. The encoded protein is CASSRSRSGGLQETQYF.

CDR3 nucleotide sequence: TGTGCCACCAGTCCCGGCCAGGGGGTCCACTATGGCTACACCTTC. It is translated as CATSPGQGVHYGYTF. This rearrangement joins TRBV24-1 to TRBJ1-2; TRBD1 agrees at 7 bases. Germline V gene sequence: CDR1 KGHDR, CDR2 SFDVKD. This CDR3 contains 15 residues. Trimming took 6 bases from V and 3 from J; bases not matched to a gene: 9.

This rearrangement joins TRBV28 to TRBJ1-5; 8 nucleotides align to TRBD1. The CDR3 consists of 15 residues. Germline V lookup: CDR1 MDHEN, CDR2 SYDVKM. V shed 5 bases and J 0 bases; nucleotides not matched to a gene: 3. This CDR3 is CASSPGQGSNQPQHF. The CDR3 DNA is TGTGCCAGCAGTCCAGGACAGGGTAGCAATCAGCCCCAGCATTTT.

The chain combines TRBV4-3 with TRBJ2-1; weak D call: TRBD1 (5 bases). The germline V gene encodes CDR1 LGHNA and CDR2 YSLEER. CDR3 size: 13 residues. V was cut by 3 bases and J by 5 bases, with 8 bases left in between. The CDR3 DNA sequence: TGCGCCAGCAGCCAGGACAAGGACAATGAGCAGTTCTTC. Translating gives CASSQDKDNEQFF.

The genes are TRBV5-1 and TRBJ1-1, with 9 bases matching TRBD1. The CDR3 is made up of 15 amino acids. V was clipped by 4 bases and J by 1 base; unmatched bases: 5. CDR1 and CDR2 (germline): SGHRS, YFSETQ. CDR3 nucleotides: TGCGCCAGCAGCCGACAACAGGGGGCGAACACTGAAGCTTTCTTT. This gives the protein CASSRQQGANTEAFF.

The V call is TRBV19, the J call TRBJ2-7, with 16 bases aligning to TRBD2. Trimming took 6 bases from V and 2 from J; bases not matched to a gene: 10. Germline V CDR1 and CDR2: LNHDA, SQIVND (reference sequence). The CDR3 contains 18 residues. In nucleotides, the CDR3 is TGTGCCAGTAGCCGCCTTGGGACTAGCGGGAGGGCCGCCTACGAGCAGTACTTC. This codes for CASSRLGTSGRAAYEQYF.

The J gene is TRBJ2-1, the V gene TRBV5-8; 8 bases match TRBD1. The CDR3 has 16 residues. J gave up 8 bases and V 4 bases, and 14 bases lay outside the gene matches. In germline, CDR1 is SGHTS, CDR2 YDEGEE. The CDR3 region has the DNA TGTGCCAGCAGCCCCGACAGGGGAAAGGGCACAGATGAGCAGTTCTTC. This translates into CASSPDRGKGTDEQFF.

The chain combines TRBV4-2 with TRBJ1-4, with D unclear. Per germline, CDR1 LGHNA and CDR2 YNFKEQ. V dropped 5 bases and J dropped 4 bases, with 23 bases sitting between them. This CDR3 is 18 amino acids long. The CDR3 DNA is TGTGCCAGCAGCATCGGGGAAACAGCCACTCTCTTTAATGAAAAACTGTTTTTT. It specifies CASSIGETATLFNEKLFF.

CDR3: CASSPRQGNTGELFF. As DNA, the CDR3 is TGTGCCAGCTCACCGAGACAGGGAAACACCGGGGAGCTGTTTTTT. This rearrangement joins TRBV18 to TRBJ2-2, with 7 bases that match TRBD1. The junction had 3 bases not matched to a gene; V was cut back by 3 bases and J by 2 bases. This CDR3 contains 15 residues. Germline V gene lookup returns CDR1 KGHSH and CDR2 LQKENI.

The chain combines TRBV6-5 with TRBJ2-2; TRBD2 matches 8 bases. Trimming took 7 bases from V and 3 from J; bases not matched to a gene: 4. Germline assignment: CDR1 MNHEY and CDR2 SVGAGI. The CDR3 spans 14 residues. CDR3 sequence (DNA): TGTGCCAGCAACTTAGCGGGACACACCGGGGAGCTGTTTTTT. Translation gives CASNLAGHTGELFF.

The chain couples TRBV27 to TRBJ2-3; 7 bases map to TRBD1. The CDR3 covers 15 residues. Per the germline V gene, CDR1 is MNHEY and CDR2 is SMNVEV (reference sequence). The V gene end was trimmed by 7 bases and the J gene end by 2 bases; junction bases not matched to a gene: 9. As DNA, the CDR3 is TGTGCCAGCACTAACCGGGACAGCTTCACAGATACGCAGTATTTT. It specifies CASTNRDSFTDTQYF.

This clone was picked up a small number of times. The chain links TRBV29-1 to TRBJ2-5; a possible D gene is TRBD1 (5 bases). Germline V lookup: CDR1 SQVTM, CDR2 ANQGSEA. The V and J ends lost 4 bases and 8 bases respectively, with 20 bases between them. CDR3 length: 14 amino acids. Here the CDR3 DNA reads TGCAGCGTTGCGGAAGGGGCTGGGAAGACCACCCAGTACTTC. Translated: CSVAEGAGKTTQYF.

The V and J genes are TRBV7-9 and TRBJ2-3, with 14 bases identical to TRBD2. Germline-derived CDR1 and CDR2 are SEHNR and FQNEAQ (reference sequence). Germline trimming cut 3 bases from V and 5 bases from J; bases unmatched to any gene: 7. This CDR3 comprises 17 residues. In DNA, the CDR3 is TGTGCCAGCAGCTTGCCGGGACTAGCGGGAGACGAAGATACGCAGTATTTT. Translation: CASSLPGLAGDEDTQYF.